This entry lists 30 T cell receptor beta chains sequenced from one sample in a study of blood T cells in healthy people across ages. Through a sample-barcoded 5' primer and a J-beta primer mix, a second PCR was run for roughly 6 to 11 cycles. TCRdb used MiXCR to reprocess the 5' RACE reads, holding one entry per CDR3 protein. In the table there are hundreds of thousands of distinct CDR3 sequences, around 46% of which are singletons. The source material was blood. The source is an older woman in good health.

This rearrangement joins TRBV4-1 to TRBJ2-2, with 10 positions matching TRBD1. Trimming took 4 bases from V and 5 from J; bases not matched to a gene: 10. The CDR3 runs 17 residues. Germline assignment: CDR1 MGHRA and CDR2 YSYEKL. This CDR3 reads CASSLSLRDRGTGELFF. CDR3 nucleotides: TGCGCCAGCAGCCTCTCACTAAGGGACAGGGGAACCGGGGAGCTGTTTTTT.

The chain links TRBV28 to TRBJ1-2; no reliable D call. Germline values: CDR1 MDHEN, CDR2 SYDVKM. The V end was cut by 3 bases, the J end by 3 bases, with 8 bases between. The CDR3 sequence is 13 residues long. This CDR3 is CASSLDIDYGYTF. CDR3 DNA sequence: TGTGCCAGCAGTTTGGATATTGACTATGGCTACACCTTC.

This clonotype was seen a few times. J is TRBJ2-1 and V is TRBV9; TRBD1 is a possible D gene (6 bases). This CDR3 comprises 16 residues. Trimming removed 0 bases from V and 0 bases from J, with 10 bases in between. Germline values: CDR1 SGDLS, CDR2 YYNGEE. CDR3 nucleotide sequence: TGTGCCAGCAGCGTAGGATTGGACAGCTCCTACAATGAGCAGTTCTTC. This sequence encodes CASSVGLDSSYNEQFF.

This clonotype was seen only once. This chain uses TRBV6-5 with TRBJ2-4, with D perhaps being TRBD1 or TRBD2 (5 bases each). The germline V gene encodes CDR1 MNHEY and CDR2 SVGAGI. V was pared by 4 bases and J by 1 base, with 11 bases between. This CDR3 has 15 residues. The CDR3 nucleotides are TGTGCCAGCAGTTCTGGGACCGCCGCCAAAAACATTCAGTACTTC. This sequence encodes CASSSGTAAKNIQYF.

This clonotype has only a few counts. J is TRBJ2-7 and V is TRBV20-1, with TRBD2 matching 10 bases. After removal of 6 bases from V and 5 bases from J, the junction contained 13 bases not matched to a gene. The germline CDR1 and CDR2 sequences are DFQATT and SNEGSKA (reference sequence). This CDR3 is 15 amino acids long. CDR3 region: CSARRPSGSAHEQYF. As DNA, the CDR3 is TGCAGTGCACGACGACCTAGCGGGAGTGCCCACGAGCAGTACTTC.

This clonotype was seen a few times. The chain combines TRBV20-1 with TRBJ1-4; unclear D gene. The CDR3 consists of 12 residues. CDR1 DFQATT and CDR2 SNEGSKA come from the germline V gene (reference sequence). V shed 0 bases and J shed 16 bases, with 15 bases lying between them. The CDR3 coding sequence is TGCAGTGCTAGAGATCGGGTCGCGGATGGGTTTTTT. This encodes CSARDRVADGFF.

This clonotype has more than one count but fewer than ten. The V gene is TRBV12-3 or TRBV12-4, the J gene TRBJ2-3, with 8 bases identical to TRBD1. CDR3 length: 15 amino acids. J gave up 3 bases and V 6 bases, and 8 bases lay outside the gene matches. CDR3 coding DNA: TGTGCCAGCAGGATCGACAGGGGAATTACAGATACGCAGTATTTT. Translating it yields CASRIDRGITDTQYF.

In this sample, this clonotype turned up a few times. The chain is built from TRBV6-1 and TRBJ2-7, with unresolved D. The CDR3 is 13 amino acids. Germline values: CDR1 MNHNS, CDR2 SASEGT. V was pared by 4 bases and J by 0 bases, with 7 bases between. CDR3 DNA: TGTGCCAGCAGTGCGGCGATCTCCTACGAGCAGTACTTC. Its translation is CASSAAISYEQYF.

This clonotype was recorded at least ten times. The V and J genes are TRBV7-2 and TRBJ2-1; 7 nucleotides line up with TRBD2. Germline CDR1 is SGHTA and CDR2 is FQGNSA. This CDR3 spans 16 amino acids. Trimming cost V 2 bases and J 2 bases; bases outside gene matches: 6. The DNA for the CDR3 is TGTGCCAGCAGCTTATTCAGCGGGATTGCCTACAATGAGCAGTTCTTC. Amino acids: CASSLFSGIAYNEQFF. Supplemented by reference TRBV7-2 and TRBJ2-1, the full variable domain reads GAGVSQSPSNKVTEKGKDVELRCDPISGHTALYWYRQSLGQGLEFLIYFQGNSAPDKSGLPSDRFSAERTGGSVSTLTIQRTQQEDSAVYLCASSLFSGIAYNEQFFGPGTRLTVL.

The chain links TRBV25-1 to TRBJ1-5; 12 bases are shared with TRBD1. This CDR3 contains 15 residues. Looked up from germline, CDR1 is MGHDK and CDR2 is SYGVNS. J lost 1 base, V lost 7 bases, and 2 bases had no gene match. CDR3 in DNA: TGTGCCAGCAATGGGACAGGGGGCAGCAATCAGCCCCAGCATTTT. This codes for CASNGTGGSNQPQHF.

The chain joins TRBV4-2 to TRBJ2-3; D call uncertain. V was shortened by 3 bases and J by 11 bases, with 18 bases between the two germline ends. This CDR3 is built from 14 residues. The V gene's germline CDR1 is LGHNA and CDR2 YNFKEQ. CDR3 sequence reads: CASSQETPGVEQYF. The CDR3 nucleotides are TGTGCCAGCAGCCAGGAAACCCCTGGAGTAGAGCAGTATTTT.

Notes on this clonotype: Compared with germline, one end of the junction differs, possibly owing to a read error. The chain has TRBV10-3 and TRBJ1-5; the D is unclear. The germline V gene encodes CDR1 ENHRY and CDR2 SYGVKD. This CDR3 contains 13 residues. CDR3 loop: CATSKGLNRPQHF. The CDR3 DNA is TGTGCCACGTCAAAGGGATTAAATCGGCCCCAGCATTTT.

This chain connects TRBV12-3 or TRBV12-4 to TRBJ2-5; TRBD1 or TRBD2 may be the D gene (5 bases each). The last part of the DNA fits TRBJ2-7 better; the J call may be wrong. This CDR3 spans 14 amino acids. CDR3 nucleotides: TGTGCCAGCAGTTTAAAAACCGGGACGGTCGAGCAGTACTTC. Protein product: CASSLKTGTVEQYF.

This clonotype was observed a single time. This chain joins TRBV10-3 and TRBJ2-7; D is possibly TRBD1 (6 bases). TRBJ2-5 explains the end of the DNA better; the J call may be wrong. The CDR3 has 13 amino acids. In germline, CDR1 is ENHRY, CDR2 SYGVKD. The DNA for the CDR3 is TGTGCCATCAGTGCAGGGGTGGGAGAGACCCAGTACTTC. It translates to CAISAGVGETQYF.

V and J are TRBV11-2 and TRBJ2-3; D gene ambiguous. V lost 0 bases, J lost 2 bases, and 9 bases lay in between. Germline V CDR1 and CDR2: SGHAT, FQNNGV. The CDR3 extends over 15 amino acids. The CDR3 nucleotides read TGTGCCAGCAGCTTAGAGGATCCACACACAGATACGCAGTATTTT. Translation gives CASSLEDPHTDTQYF. Based on the CDR3 plus reference TRBV11-2 and TRBJ2-3, the full variable domain is EAGVAQSPRYKIIEKRQSVAFWCNPISGHATLYWYQQILGQGPKLLIQFQNNGVVDDSQLPKDRFSAERLKGVDSTLKIQPAKLEDSAVYLCASSLEDPHTDTQYFGPGTRLTVL.

This clonotype was seen many times. The chain is built from TRBV10-3 and TRBJ1-6; D gene ambiguous. The CDR3 totals 16 residues. The germline CDR1 and CDR2 sequences are ENHRY and SYGVKD. Trimming pared 2 bases from V and 6 bases from J, leaving 14 bases between. The CDR3 DNA sequence: TGTGCCATCAGTGAGGAGTGGCAGGAGGGTAATTCACCCCTCCACTTT. This encodes CAISEEWQEGNSPLHF.

The rearrangement joins TRBV12-3 or TRBV12-4 to TRBJ2-1, with TRBD2 identical over 9 bases. Germline trimming cut 2 bases from V and 3 bases from J; bases unmatched to any gene: 5. The CDR3 is 16 amino acids. The CDR3 DNA is TGTGCCAGCAGTTTACGTAGCGGGGGACACTACAATGAGCAGTTCTTC. Translating it yields CASSLRSGGHYNEQFF.

This clonotype was found many times. The chain couples TRBV11-2 to TRBJ2-3; D is ambiguous. The germline CDR1 and CDR2 sequences are SGHAT and FQNNGV. Trimming pared 0 bases from V and 2 bases from J, leaving 6 bases between. This CDR3 has 14 amino acids. CDR3: CASSLELNTDTQYF. Written as DNA, the CDR3 is TGTGCCAGCAGCTTAGAACTGAACACAGATACGCAGTATTTT.

There are a few counts of this clonotype. The chain recombines TRBV2 with TRBJ2-1; weak D call: TRBD1 (5 bases). Between the trimmed V and J ends, which lost 7 bases and 14 bases, there was a span of 15 bases. Germline CDR1 is SNHLY and CDR2 is FYNNEI. The CDR3 spans 11 residues. This chain's CDR3 is CASTLSQGEFF. The CDR3 DNA reads TGTGCCAGCACCCTCAGCCAGGGTGAGTTCTTC.

As for this clonotype: A read error may be the cause here, since a much bigger clone is one base away. The chain carries TRBV13 and TRBJ2-1; D unclear. The end of the DNA aligns better with TRBJ2-7, so the J call may be wrong. The length of the CDR3 is 16 residues. Germline V gene sequence: CDR1 PRHDT, CDR2 FYEKMQ (reference sequence). CDR3: CASSLSFASSYNEQYF. The DNA of the CDR3 is TGTGCCAGCAGCTTATCCTTCGCGAGCTCCTACAATGAGCAGTACTTC.

This clonotype was counted at least ten times. The genes are TRBV29-1 and TRBJ2-1, with a weak D call TRBD1 (6 bases). Germline values: CDR1 SQVTM, CDR2 ANQGSEA. This CDR3 is built from 11 residues. Trimming took 0 bases from V and 10 from J, leaving 7 bases between them. This CDR3 reads CSVEEGAEQFF. Here the CDR3 DNA reads TGCAGCGTTGAAGAGGGGGCCGAGCAGTTCTTC.

The chain couples TRBV6-6 to TRBJ1-1; maybe TRBD1 (5 bases). CDR1 is MNHNY and CDR2 is SVGAGI in the germline V gene (reference sequence). The V gene lost 4 bases and the J gene lost 5 bases, with 11 bases spanning the gap. The CDR3 extends over 13 amino acids. CDR3 DNA sequence: TGTGCCAGCAGTTTAGAGACAGAGACTGAAGCTTTCTTT. Translating it yields CASSLETETEAFF.

This chain connects TRBV11-3 to TRBJ2-5; possibly TRBD1 for D (6 bases). The CDR3 has 13 amino acids. From germline, CDR1 is SGHNT and CDR2 YENEEA. V lost 0 bases to trimming and J lost 5 bases, with 7 bases between them. The DNA of the CDR3 is TGTGCCAGCAGCTTAGAGGGGGCGGAGACCCAGTACTTC. Its protein product is CASSLEGAETQYF. The full variable domain, with the rest looked up from reference TRBV11-3 and TRBJ2-5, is EAGVVQSPRYKIIEKKQPVAFWCNPISGHNTLYWYLQNLGQGPELLIRYENEEAVDDSQLPKDRFSAERLKGVDSTLKIQPAELGDSAVYLCASSLEGAETQYFGPGTRLLVL.

A word on this clonotype: A much larger clone differs by one base, so this may be a read error. This chain links TRBV27 with TRBJ2-5; possible D gene TRBD1, 6 bases. In germline, CDR1 is MNHEY, CDR2 SMNVEV (reference sequence). This CDR3 is built from 14 residues. The CDR3 coding sequence is TGTGCCAGCAGCTACCTAGGGGGTAAAGAGACCCAGTCCTTC. Protein: CASSYLGGKETQSF.

This chain uses TRBV28 with TRBJ2-7; D is possibly TRBD2 (6 bases). The CDR3 loop spans 13 amino acids. V was pared by 11 bases and J by 2 bases, with 16 bases between. From germline, CDR1 is MDHEN and CDR2 SYDVKM. The CDR3 loop is CARRLVGPYEQYF. In DNA form, the CDR3 reads TGTGCCCGTAGACTAGTAGGGCCCTACGAGCAGTACTTC.

This chain uses TRBV12-1 with TRBJ2-7; the DNA was not used to check the table's D call, TRBD2. TRBV12-1 is classified as a pseudogene. CDR3 size: 16 residues. CDR3 DNA sequence: TGTGCCAGCAGCTTTCCTAGCGGGAGTAGGCCGTACGAGCAGTACTTC. Translation gives CASSFPSGSRPYEQYF.

V and J are TRBV18 and TRBJ2-1; TRBD2 matches at 10 bases. The CDR3 totals 15 residues. Germline V gene sequence: CDR1 KGHSH, CDR2 LQKENI. V trimming: 6 bases; J trimming: 9 bases; junction bases outside the gene matches: 11. CDR3 coding DNA: TGTGCCAGCTCCTCGGCGGTAGCGGGAGGAGCTGAGCAGTTCTTC. This gives the protein CASSSAVAGGAEQFF.

CDR3 in amino acids: CASSSGLAADLQYF. CDR3 sequence (DNA): TGTGCCAGCTCATCCGGACTAGCGGCCGACCTTCAGTACTTC. The V and J genes are TRBV18 and TRBJ2-5; 10 bases map to TRBD2. The CDR3 is 14 residues long. V gave up 5 bases and J gave up 11 bases; unmatched junction bases: 11. The V gene's germline CDR1 is KGHSH and CDR2 LQKENI.

V and J are TRBV7-2 and TRBJ2-5; TRBD2 matches 9 bases. The trim removed 1 base at V and 5 bases at J, leaving 8 bases unmatched. Germline loops: CDR1 SGHTA, CDR2 FQGNSA. This CDR3 region has 16 residues. This CDR3 is CASSLDVAGVGETQYF. CDR3 DNA sequence: TGTGCCAGCAGCTTAGATGTAGCGGGGGTGGGGGAGACCCAGTACTTC.

This clonotype was detected only a few times. V gene TRBV6-2 or TRBV6-3 combines with J gene TRBJ2-3; 10 nucleotides match TRBD2. There are 14 residues in the CDR3. Germline V gene sequence: CDR1 MNHEY, CDR2 SVGEGT. The junction had 4 bases not matched to a gene; V was cut back by 6 bases and J by 4 bases. As DNA, the CDR3 is TGTGCCAGCAGATACGGGACTAGCGCAGATACGCAGTATTTT. This encodes CASRYGTSADTQYF.